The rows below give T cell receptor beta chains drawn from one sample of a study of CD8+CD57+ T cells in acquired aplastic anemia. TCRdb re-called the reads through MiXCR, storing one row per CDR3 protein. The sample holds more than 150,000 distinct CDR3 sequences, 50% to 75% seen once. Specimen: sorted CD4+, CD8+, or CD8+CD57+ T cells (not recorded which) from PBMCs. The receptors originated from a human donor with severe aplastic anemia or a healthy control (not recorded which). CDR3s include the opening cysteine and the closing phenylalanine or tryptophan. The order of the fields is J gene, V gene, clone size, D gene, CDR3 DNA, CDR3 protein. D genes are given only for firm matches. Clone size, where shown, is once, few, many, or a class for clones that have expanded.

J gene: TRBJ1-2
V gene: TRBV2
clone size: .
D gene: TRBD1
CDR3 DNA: TGTGCCAGCAGACCTAGGACAGGGCCGTATGGCTACACCTTC
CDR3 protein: CASRPRTGPYGYTF

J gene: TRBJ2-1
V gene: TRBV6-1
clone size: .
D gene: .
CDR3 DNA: TGTGCCAGCAGTGCTCCTACCAACAATGAGCAGTTCTTC
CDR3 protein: CASSAPTNNEQFF

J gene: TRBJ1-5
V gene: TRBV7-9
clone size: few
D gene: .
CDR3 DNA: TGTGCCAGCAGCTTAGCACAGGGATCCAATCAGCCCCAGCATTTT
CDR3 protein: CASSLAQGSNQPQHF

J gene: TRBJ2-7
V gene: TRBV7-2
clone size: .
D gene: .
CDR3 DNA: TGTGCCAGCAGCATTATGCCTCCGCCTAGTCTCTACGAGCAGTACTTC
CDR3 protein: CASSIMPPPSLYEQYF

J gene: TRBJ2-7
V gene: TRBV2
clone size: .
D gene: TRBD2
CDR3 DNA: TGTGCCAGCAATAGCGGGAGTCCCGAGCAGTACTTC
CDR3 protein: CASNSGSPEQYF

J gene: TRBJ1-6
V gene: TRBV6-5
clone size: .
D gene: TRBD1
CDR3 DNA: TGTGCCAGCAGCCAACAGGGGAACAATTCACCCCTCCACTTT
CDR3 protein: CASSQQGNNSPLHF

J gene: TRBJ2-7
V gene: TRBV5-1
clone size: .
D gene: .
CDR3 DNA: TGCGCCAGCAGGGACGACTCCTACGAGCAGTACTTC
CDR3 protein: CASRDDSYEQYF

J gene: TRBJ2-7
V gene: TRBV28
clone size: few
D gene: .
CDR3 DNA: TGTGCCAGCAGTGGAATCCGGGACACCTACTTCTACGAGCAGTACTTC
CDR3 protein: CASSGIRDTYFYEQYF

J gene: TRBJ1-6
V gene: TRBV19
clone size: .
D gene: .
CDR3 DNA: TGTGCCAGTAACCGGAACGAGAACAATTCACCCCTCCACTTT
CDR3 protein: CASNRNENNSPLHF

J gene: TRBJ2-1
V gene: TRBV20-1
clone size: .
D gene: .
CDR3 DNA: TGCAGTGCTAGGGGGGCAGTCTCCTACAATGAGCAGTTCTTC
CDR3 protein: CSARGAVSYNEQFF

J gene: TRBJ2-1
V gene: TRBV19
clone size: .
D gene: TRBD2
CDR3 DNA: TGTGCCAGTGGACTAGATCTTTACAATGAGCAGTTCTTC
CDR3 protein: CASGLDLYNEQFF

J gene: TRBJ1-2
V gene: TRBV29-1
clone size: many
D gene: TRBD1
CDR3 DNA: TGCAGCGTTAAGACAGGGAGTGGGTATGGCTACACCTTC
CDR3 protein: CSVKTGSGYGYTF

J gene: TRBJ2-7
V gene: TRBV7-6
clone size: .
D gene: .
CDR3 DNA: TGTGCCAGCAGCTTAGCACCGAGCTCCTACGAGCAGTACTTC
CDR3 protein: CASSLAPSSYEQYF

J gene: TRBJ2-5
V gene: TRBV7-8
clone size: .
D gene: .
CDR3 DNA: TGTGCCAGCAGCTTAGGAAATTTTGCCCGAGCATCCCAAGAGACCCAGTACTTC
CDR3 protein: CASSLGNFARASQETQYF

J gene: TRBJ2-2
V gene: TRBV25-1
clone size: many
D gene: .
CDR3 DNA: TGTGCCAGCAGTGATTCGACAGACACCGGGGAGCTGTTTTTT
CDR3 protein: CASSDSTDTGELFF

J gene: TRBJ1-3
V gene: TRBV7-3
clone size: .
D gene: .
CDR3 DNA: TGTGCCAGCAGCTTGGGGACTGGAGGAAACACCATATATTTT
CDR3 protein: CASSLGTGGNTIYF

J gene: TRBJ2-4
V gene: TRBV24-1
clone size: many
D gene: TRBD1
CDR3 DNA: TGTGCCACCAGTGAAGGGACAGTTGACATTCAGTACTTC
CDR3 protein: CATSEGTVDIQYF

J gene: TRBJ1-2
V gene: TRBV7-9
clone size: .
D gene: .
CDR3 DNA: TGTGCCAGCAGCTCCTCCACTGACTGTACCTTC
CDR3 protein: CASSSSTDCTF

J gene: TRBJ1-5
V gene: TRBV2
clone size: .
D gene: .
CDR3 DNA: TGTGCCAGCAGCGGGAGCTATAGCAATCAGCCCCAGCATTTT
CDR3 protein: CASSGSYSNQPQHF

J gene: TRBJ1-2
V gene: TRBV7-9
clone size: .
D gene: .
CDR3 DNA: TGTGCCAGCAGTTTGGATCCGGGGGCATATGGCTACACCTTC
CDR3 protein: CASSLDPGAYGYTF

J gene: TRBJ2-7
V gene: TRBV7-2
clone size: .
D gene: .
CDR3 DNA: TGTGCCAGCAGTTATCGGACAGCCGTGTACGAGCAGTACTTC
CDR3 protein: CASSYRTAVYEQYF

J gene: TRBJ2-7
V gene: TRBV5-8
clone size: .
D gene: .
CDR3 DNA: TGCGCCAGCAGCCCCCTAGGGGTTCGGGAGCAGTACTTC
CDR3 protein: CASSPLGVREQYF

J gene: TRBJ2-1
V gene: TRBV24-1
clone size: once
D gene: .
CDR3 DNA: TGTGCCACCACTTCCGACGGGATCTTC
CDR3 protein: CATTSDGIF

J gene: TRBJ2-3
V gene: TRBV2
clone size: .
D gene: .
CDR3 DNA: TGTGCCAGCAGTGAAGTTACGGGAGGCACAGATACGCAGTATTTT
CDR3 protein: CASSEVTGGTDTQYF

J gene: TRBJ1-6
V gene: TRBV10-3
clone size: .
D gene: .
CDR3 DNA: TGTGCCATCAGTGAGTTCGGGGTAAAAGGGGATTCACCCCTCCACTTT
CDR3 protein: CAISEFGVKGDSPLHF

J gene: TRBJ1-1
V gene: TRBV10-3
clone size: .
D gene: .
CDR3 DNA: TGTGCCATCAGTGAGTCGGGGCAGGGTGCTTTCTTT
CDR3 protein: CAISESGQGAFF

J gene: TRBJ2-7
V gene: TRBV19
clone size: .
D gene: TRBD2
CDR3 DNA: TGTGCCAGTACCGATCTTGGCGGGAGCGCCTACGAGCAGTACTTC
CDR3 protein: CASTDLGGSAYEQYF

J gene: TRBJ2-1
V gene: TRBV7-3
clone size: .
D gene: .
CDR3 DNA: TGTGCCAGCAGCTGGACCCTAGGTGAGCAGTTCTTC
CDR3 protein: CASSWTLGEQFF

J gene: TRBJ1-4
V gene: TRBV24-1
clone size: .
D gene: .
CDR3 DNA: TGTGCCACCAGTGATCCGCGAAAGGGGAATGAAAAACTGTTTTTT
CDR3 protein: CATSDPRKGNEKLFF

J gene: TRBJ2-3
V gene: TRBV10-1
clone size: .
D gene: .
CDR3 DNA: TGCGCCAGCAGTGATGGGGGGGCAGGAACAGATAGGCAGTATTTT
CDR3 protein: CASSDGGAGTDRQYF

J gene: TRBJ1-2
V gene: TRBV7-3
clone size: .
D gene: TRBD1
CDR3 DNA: TGTGCCAGCAGCTATAATGGACAGGGGGCGAATGGCTACACCTTC
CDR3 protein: CASSYNGQGANGYTF